The 23 T cell receptor beta chains presented below share a single source sample, sequenced in a study of CD8 T cells in Susac syndrome. The RNA input was roughly 0.45 to 1 ug, and it was reverse transcribed with random hexamers. One entry per CDR3 protein, called by TCRdb with MiXCR from the immunoSEQ multiplex PCR reads. Among roughly 110,000 distinct CDR3 sequences listed, roughly 90% were seen once. The sample was CD8+ T cells from PBMCs. The receptor set was obtained from a human donor in good health.

J is TRBJ1-2 and V is TRBV20-1, with D unresolved. Between the trimmed V and J ends, which lost 6 bases and 1 base, there was a span of 15 bases. This CDR3 is 14 amino acids long. Germline V CDR1 and CDR2: DFQATT, SNEGSKA (reference sequence). The CDR3 DNA sequence: TGCAGTGCCCCCGAGCCGACTATTAACTATGGCTACACCTTC. It codes for CSAPEPTINYGYTF.

The V gene is TRBV27, the J gene TRBJ2-7; the D gene is possibly TRBD1 (6 bases). Trimming cost V 2 bases and J 5 bases, with 10 bases left between them. Germline CDR1 and CDR2: MNHEY and SMNVEV (reference sequence). This CDR3 region has 13 residues. CDR3 in DNA: TGTGCCAGCAGTTTAAACAGGGCTAACGAGCAGTACTTC. Residues: CASSLNRANEQYF.

This chain connects TRBV29-1 to TRBJ2-1; possible D gene TRBD2, 6 bases. Looked up from germline, CDR1 is SQVTM and CDR2 is ANQGSEA. The CDR3 runs 13 residues. V lost 6 bases to trimming and J lost 4 bases, with 13 bases between them. CDR3 nucleotide sequence: TGCAGCGTAGCGCGGGACCTATACAATGAGCAGTTCTTC. Its protein product is CSVARDLYNEQFF.

V gene TRBV11-2 combines with J gene TRBJ2-7; D is unclear. V shed 6 bases and J shed 6 bases, with 9 bases lying between them. Germline V gene lookup returns CDR1 SGHAT and CDR2 FQNNGV. The CDR3 extends over 11 amino acids. DNA of the CDR3: TGTGCCAGCAGTATGGCGGTCGAGCAGTACTTC. Translating it yields CASSMAVEQYF.

The genes are TRBV7-2 and TRBJ2-7, with 8 bases matching TRBD2. The length of the CDR3 is 13 residues. The junction had 0 bases not matched to a gene; V was cut back by 4 bases and J by 1 base. Per the germline V gene, CDR1 is SGHTA and CDR2 is FQGNSA. The CDR3: CASSSSGSYEQYF. In DNA form, the CDR3 reads TGTGCCAGCAGCTCTAGCGGGTCCTACGAGCAGTACTTC.

The rearrangement uses TRBV13 and TRBJ2-7; TRBD2 aligns across 10 bases. The CDR3 loop spans 20 amino acids. Germline V gene lookup returns CDR1 PRHDT and CDR2 FYEKMQ (reference sequence). Unmatched junction bases numbered 19, after V lost 5 bases and J lost 0 bases. As DNA, the CDR3 is TGTGCCAGCAGCCGAAGATTTGAAAGCGGGGGGGAGTTTATCTCCTACGAGCAGTACTTC. Amino acids: CASSRRFESGGEFISYEQYF.

The chain combines TRBV5-1 with TRBJ2-5, with 7 bases lining up with TRBD2. CDR1 and CDR2 (germline): SGHRS, YFSETQ. The CDR3 runs to 16 residues. The J segment lost 1 base and the V segment lost 4 bases, leaving 10 bases of the junction unmatched. The chain's CDR3 is CASSRGASGSQETQYF. CDR3 in DNA: TGCGCCAGCAGCCGCGGGGCTAGCGGCTCCCAAGAGACCCAGTACTTC.

J is TRBJ1-6 and V is TRBV7-9; D is possibly TRBD1 (5 bases). V shed 5 bases and J shed 9 bases, with 14 bases lying between them. The CDR3 length is 14 residues. Germline CDR1 is SEHNR and CDR2 is FQNEAQ (reference sequence). The CDR3 spells CASSQHGGGSPLHF. DNA for the CDR3: TGTGCCAGCAGCCAACACGGCGGGGGTTCACCCCTCCACTTT. The entire variable domain, with the rest obtained from reference TRBV7-9 and TRBJ1-6, is as follows: DTGVSQNPRHKITKRGQNVTFRCDPISEHNRLYWYRQTLGQGPEFLTYFQNEAQLEKSRLLSDRFSAERPKGSFSTLEIQRTEQGDSAMYLCASSQHGGGSPLHFGNGTRLTVT.

V is TRBV27 and J is TRBJ2-2; 12 nucleotides line up with TRBD2. The germline gives CDR1 MNHEY, CDR2 SMNVEV (reference sequence). V trimming: 6 bases; J trimming: 6 bases; junction bases outside the gene matches: 2. The CDR3 loop spans 14 amino acids. CDR3 sequence: CASRRLAGAGELFF. DNA for the CDR3: TGTGCCAGCAGGCGACTAGCGGGAGCCGGGGAGCTGTTTTTT.

The table lists this clonotype with a count of one. The chain combines TRBV7-9 with TRBJ2-7, with 9 bases identical to TRBD1. The length of the CDR3 is 15 residues. Germline trimming cut 1 base from V and 5 bases from J; bases unmatched to any gene: 6. Germline V lookup: CDR1 SEHNR, CDR2 FQNEAQ (reference sequence). In DNA, the CDR3 is TGTGCCAGCAGCTTAGAGGGGACAGGGTTCCACGAGCAGTACTTC. Its protein is CASSLEGTGFHEQYF.

This chain links TRBV6-2 or TRBV6-3 with TRBJ1-1, with TRBD1 identical over 11 bases. CDR3 size: 14 residues. Germline V CDR1 and CDR2: MNHEY, SVGEGT. Trimming cost V 3 bases and J 6 bases; bases outside gene matches: 3. CDR3 sequence: CASSYRTGGSEAFF. DNA for the CDR3: TGTGCCAGCAGTTATCGGACAGGGGGCTCTGAAGCTTTCTTT.

The chain links TRBV7-6 to TRBJ1-1, with TRBD1 matching 10 bases. Germline assignment: CDR1 SGHVS and CDR2 FNYEAQ. The length of the CDR3 is 19 residues. The J segment lost 5 bases and the V segment lost 6 bases, leaving 21 bases of the junction unmatched. The CDR3 DNA reads as TGTGCCAGCAGTTCTGAAAGGGACAGGGGATTTTTTCCCTCGACTGAAGCTTTCTTT. This sequence encodes CASSSERDRGFFPSTEAFF.

The gene calls are TRBV7-2 and TRBJ1-5; the match to TRBD1 covers 12 bases. The CDR3 is made up of 17 amino acids. Germline V gene data show CDR1 as SGHTA and CDR2 as FQGNSA. V was pared by 5 bases and J by 12 bases, with 17 bases of the junction left unmatched. CDR3 nucleotides: TGTGCCAGCAGCCCACAAAAGGGACAGGGGGCGGCCGGTGGCCAGCATTTT. Translated: CASSPQKGQGAAGGQHF.

V and J are TRBV6-2 or TRBV6-3 and TRBJ2-3; 7 bases fit TRBD1. The V segment lost 6 bases and the J segment 2 bases; nucleotides outside the gene matches: 14. Germline V CDR1 and CDR2: MNHEY, SVGEGT. The CDR3 is 17 amino acids. The DNA for the CDR3 is TGTGCCAGCAGCCATCCCCCGACAGGGCCTAACACAGATACGCAGTATTTT. Protein product: CASSHPPTGPNTDTQYF.

The rearrangement joins TRBV7-8 to TRBJ2-7; D gene unclear. The CDR3 runs to 11 residues. V lost 5 bases, J lost 6 bases, and 8 bases lay in between. CDR1 SGHVS and CDR2 FQNEAQ come from the germline V gene. This CDR3 reads CASSLTAEQYF. The CDR3 nucleotides read TGTGCCAGCAGCCTCACGGCCGAGCAGTACTTC.

The chain is built from TRBV5-4 and TRBJ1-2; perhaps TRBD1 as D (5 bases). The CDR3 contains 15 residues. Germline CDR1 SGHNT, CDR2 YYREEE (reference sequence). Trimming shortened V by 3 bases and J by 0 bases, and 12 bases separated the two germline ends. The CDR3 here is CASSSPTAPNYGYTF. The DNA for the CDR3 is TGTGCCAGCAGCTCCCCGACAGCCCCTAACTATGGCTACACCTTC.

The V call is TRBV3-1, the J call TRBJ2-5; 8 bases match TRBD2. Trimming at V came to 3 bases and at J to 0 bases, leaving 9 bases not matched to a gene. The germline V gene encodes CDR1 LGHDT and CDR2 YNNKEL (reference sequence). The CDR3 is 17 amino acids. The CDR3 bases are TGTGCCAGCAGCCACGCCTCGGCGGGAGGAAACCAAGAGACCCAGTACTTC. Translating gives CASSHASAGGNQETQYF.

This clonotype has just one count. V is TRBV6-2 or TRBV6-3 and J is TRBJ1-1; no clear D gene. Trimming stripped 7 bases from V and 6 bases from J, with 15 bases between. Germline V gene sequence: CDR1 MNHEY, CDR2 SVGEGT. This CDR3 spans 13 amino acids. CDR3 sequence reads: CASTGGWMSEAFF. The CDR3 bases are TGTGCCAGCACCGGCGGGTGGATGTCTGAAGCTTTCTTT.

The chain has TRBV10-3 and TRBJ1-3, with 7 bases matching TRBD1. V lost 3 bases to trimming and J lost 4 bases; unmatched junction nucleotides: 6. This CDR3 has 15 amino acids. The germline V gene has CDR1 ENHRY and CDR2 SYGVKD. In DNA, the CDR3 is TGTGCCATCAGTGAACAGGGGACAACCGGAAACACCATATATTTT. This encodes CAISEQGTTGNTIYF.

The chain combines TRBV14 with TRBJ2-1; D is possibly TRBD2 (6 bases). CDR3 length: 14 amino acids. Trimming stripped 5 bases from V and 7 bases from J, with 15 bases between. The germline CDR1 and CDR2 sequences are SGHDN and FVKESK. CDR3 region: CASSWGVFGNEQFF. DNA of the CDR3: TGTGCCAGCAGCTGGGGGGTATTCGGGAATGAGCAGTTCTTC.

The J gene is TRBJ1-5, the V gene TRBV20-1, with 7 bases identical to TRBD1. Germline CDR1 reads DFQATT; CDR2 reads SNEGSKA (reference sequence). This CDR3 is built from 15 residues. Trimming took 3 bases from V and 2 from J; bases not matched to a gene: 7. CDR3: CSASTTGSRNQPQHF. The CDR3 DNA reads TGCAGTGCTAGTACGACAGGGTCCCGCAATCAGCCCCAGCATTTT.

The chain links TRBV6-1 to TRBJ2-5; no firm D call. Trimming shortened V by 2 bases and J by 9 bases, and 13 bases separated the two germline ends. The CDR3 loop spans 13 amino acids. Per the germline V gene, CDR1 is MNHNS and CDR2 is SASEGT. The CDR3: CASSEWDLPPQYF. CDR3 DNA sequence: TGTGCCAGCAGTGAATGGGATCTCCCCCCCCAGTACTTC.

The gene calls are TRBV5-1 and TRBJ2-7, with D unresolved. V was cut by 4 bases and J by 2 bases, with 7 bases left in between. There are 12 residues in the CDR3. Per the germline V gene, CDR1 is SGHRS and CDR2 is YFSETQ. DNA for the CDR3: TGCGCCAGCAGCAACCCACCCTACGAGCAGTACTTC. Its translation: CASSNPPYEQYF.